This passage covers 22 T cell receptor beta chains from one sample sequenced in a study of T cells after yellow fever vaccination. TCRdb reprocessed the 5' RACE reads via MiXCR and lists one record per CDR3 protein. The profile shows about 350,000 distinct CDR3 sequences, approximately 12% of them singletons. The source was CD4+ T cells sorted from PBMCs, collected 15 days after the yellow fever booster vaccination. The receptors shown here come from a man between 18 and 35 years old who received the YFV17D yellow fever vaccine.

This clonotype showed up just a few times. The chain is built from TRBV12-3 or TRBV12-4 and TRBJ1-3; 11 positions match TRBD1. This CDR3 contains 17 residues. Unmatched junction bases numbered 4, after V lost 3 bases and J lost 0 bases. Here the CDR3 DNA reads TGTGCCAGCAGTTTCTCCGGGACAGGGGGCTCTGGAAACACCATATATTTT. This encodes CASSFSGTGGSGNTIYF.

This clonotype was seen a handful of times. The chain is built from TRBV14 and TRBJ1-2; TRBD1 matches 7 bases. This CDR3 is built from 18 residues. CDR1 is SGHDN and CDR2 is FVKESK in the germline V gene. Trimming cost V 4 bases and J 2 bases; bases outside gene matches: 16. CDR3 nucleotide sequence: TGTGCCAGCAGCCCGATAAAGGCAGGGGGACGCCTAAACTATGGCTACACCTTC. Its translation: CASSPIKAGGRLNYGYTF.

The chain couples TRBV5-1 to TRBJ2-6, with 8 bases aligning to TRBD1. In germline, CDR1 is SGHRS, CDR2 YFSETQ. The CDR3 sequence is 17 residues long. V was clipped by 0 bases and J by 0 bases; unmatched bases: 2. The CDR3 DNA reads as TGCGCCAGCAGCTTGGACAGGGGGAACTCTGGGGCCAACGTCCTGACTTTC. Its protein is CASSLDRGNSGANVLTF.

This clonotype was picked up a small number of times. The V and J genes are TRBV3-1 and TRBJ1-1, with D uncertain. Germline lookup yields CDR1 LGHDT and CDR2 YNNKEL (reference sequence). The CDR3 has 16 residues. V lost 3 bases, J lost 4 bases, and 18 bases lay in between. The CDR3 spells CASSHKSMRGSTEAFF. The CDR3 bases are TGTGCCAGCAGCCACAAGTCGATGCGGGGAAGCACTGAAGCTTTCTTT.

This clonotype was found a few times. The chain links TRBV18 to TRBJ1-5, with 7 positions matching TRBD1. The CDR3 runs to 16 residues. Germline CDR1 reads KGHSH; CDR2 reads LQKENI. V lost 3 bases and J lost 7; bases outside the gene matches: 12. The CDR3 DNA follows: TGTGCCAGCTCACCCCTGGGGCAGGGGGGGTTGCAGCCCCAGCATTTT. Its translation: CASSPLGQGGLQPQHF.

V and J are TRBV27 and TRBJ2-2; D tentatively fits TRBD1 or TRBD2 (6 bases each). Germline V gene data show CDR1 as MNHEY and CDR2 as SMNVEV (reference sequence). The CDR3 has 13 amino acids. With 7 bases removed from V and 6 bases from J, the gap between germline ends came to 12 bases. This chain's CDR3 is CASNIRGPGELFF. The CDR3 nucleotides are TGTGCCAGCAATATACGGGGGCCCGGGGAGCTGTTTTTT.

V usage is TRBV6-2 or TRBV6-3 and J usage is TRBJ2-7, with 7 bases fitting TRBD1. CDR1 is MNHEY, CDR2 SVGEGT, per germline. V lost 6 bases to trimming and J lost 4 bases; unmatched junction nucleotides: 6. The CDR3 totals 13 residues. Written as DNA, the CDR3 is TGTGCCAGCAGCAGGGGACAGAATTACGAGCAGTACGTC. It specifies CASSRGQNYEQYV.

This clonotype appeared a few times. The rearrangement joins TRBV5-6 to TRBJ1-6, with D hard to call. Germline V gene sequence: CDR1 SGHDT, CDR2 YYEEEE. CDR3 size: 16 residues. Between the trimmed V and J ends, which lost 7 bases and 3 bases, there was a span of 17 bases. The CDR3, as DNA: TGTGCCAGCTCAGAACGACTGACGGTCTATAATTCACCCCTCCACTTT. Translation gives CASSERLTVYNSPLHF.

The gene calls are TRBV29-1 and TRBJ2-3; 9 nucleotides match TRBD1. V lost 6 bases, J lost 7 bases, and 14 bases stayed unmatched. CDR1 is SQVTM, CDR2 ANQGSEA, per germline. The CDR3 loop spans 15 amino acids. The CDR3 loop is CSVSTRQGEGNTQYF. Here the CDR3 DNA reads TGCAGCGTGTCTACCCGACAGGGGGAAGGAAATACGCAGTATTTT.

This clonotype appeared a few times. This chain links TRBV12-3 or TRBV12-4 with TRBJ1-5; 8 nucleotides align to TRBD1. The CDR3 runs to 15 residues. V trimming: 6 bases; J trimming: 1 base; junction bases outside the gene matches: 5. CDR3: CASRGGQGSNQPQHF. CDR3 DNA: TGTGCCAGCAGGGGAGGACAGGGCAGCAATCAGCCCCAGCATTTT.

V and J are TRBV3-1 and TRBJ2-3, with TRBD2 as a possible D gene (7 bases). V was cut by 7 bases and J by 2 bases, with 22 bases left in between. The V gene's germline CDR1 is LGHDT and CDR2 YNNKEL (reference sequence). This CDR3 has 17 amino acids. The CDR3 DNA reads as TGTGCCAGCACCCCGAAGTTTGGGGGGGCCTTCACAGATACGCAGTATTTT. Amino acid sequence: CASTPKFGGAFTDTQYF.

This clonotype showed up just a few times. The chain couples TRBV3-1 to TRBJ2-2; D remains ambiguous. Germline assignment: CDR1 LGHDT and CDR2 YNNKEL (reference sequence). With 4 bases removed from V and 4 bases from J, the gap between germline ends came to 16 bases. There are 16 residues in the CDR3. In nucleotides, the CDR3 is TGTGCCAGCAGCCCCTTCAGTGCGGACCCCACCGGGGAGCTGTTTTTT. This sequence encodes CASSPFSADPTGELFF.

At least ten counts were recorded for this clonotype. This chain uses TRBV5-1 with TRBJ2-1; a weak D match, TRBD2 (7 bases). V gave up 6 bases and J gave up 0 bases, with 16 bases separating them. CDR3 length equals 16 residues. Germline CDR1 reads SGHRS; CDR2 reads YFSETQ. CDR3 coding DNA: TGCGCCAGCAACAGGGACTACCCGAGCTCCTACAATGAGCAGTTCTTC. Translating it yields CASNRDYPSSYNEQFF.

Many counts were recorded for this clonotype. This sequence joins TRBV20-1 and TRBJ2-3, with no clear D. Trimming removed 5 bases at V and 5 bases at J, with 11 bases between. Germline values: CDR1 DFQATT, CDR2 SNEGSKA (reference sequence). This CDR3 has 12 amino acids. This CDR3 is CSAGPERDTQYF. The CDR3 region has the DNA TGCAGTGCTGGACCTGAGCGAGATACGCAGTATTTT.

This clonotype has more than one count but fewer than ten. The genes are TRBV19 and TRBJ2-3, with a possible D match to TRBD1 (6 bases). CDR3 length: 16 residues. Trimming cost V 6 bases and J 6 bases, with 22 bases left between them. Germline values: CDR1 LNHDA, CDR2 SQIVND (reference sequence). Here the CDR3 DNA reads TGTGCCAGTAGGACCGCCAGCCCAGGGGATTGGGATACGCAGTATTTT. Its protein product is CASRTASPGDWDTQYF. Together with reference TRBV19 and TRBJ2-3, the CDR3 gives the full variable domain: DGGITQSPKYLFRKEGQNVTLSCEQNLNHDAMYWYRQDPGQGLRLIYYSQIVNDFQKGDIAEGYSVSREKKESFPLTVTSAQKNPTAFYLCASRTASPGDWDTQYFGPGTRLTVL.

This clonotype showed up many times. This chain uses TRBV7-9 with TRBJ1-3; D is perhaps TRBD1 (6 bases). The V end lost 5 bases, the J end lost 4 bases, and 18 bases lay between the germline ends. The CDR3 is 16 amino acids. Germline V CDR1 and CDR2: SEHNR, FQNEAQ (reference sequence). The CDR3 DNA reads TGTGCCAGCAGCCCTAAGATCCGGACAGCGGGAAACACCATATATTTT. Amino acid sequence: CASSPKIRTAGNTIYF.

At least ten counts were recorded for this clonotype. In DNA, the CDR3 is TGTGCCAGCAGCTTACCAGGGAAAGAGACCCAGTACTTC. Translation: CASSLPGKETQYF. The V call is TRBV7-9, the J call TRBJ2-5; perhaps TRBD1 as D (5 bases). V lost 2 bases, J lost 3 bases, and 7 bases lay in between. Per germline, CDR1 SEHNR and CDR2 FQNEAQ (reference sequence). The CDR3 covers 13 residues.

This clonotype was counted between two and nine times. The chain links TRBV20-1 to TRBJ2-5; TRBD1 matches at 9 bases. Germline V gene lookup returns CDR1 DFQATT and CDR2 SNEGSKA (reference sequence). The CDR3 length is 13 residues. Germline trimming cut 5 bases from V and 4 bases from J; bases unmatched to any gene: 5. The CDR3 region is CSAFLDRGETQYF. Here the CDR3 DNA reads TGCAGTGCTTTCCTGGACAGGGGAGAGACCCAGTACTTC.

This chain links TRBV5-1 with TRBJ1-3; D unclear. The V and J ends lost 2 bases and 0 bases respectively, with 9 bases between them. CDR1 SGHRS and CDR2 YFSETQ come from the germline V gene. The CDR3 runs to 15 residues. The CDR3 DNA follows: TGCGCCAGCAGCTTTGATCTCCTCTCTGGAAACACCATATATTTT. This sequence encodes CASSFDLLSGNTIYF.

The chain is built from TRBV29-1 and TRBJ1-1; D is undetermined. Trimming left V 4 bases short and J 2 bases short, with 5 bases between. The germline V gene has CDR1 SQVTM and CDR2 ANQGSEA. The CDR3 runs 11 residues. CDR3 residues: CSVVVNTEAFF. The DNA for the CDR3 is TGCAGCGTTGTGGTCAACACTGAAGCTTTCTTT.

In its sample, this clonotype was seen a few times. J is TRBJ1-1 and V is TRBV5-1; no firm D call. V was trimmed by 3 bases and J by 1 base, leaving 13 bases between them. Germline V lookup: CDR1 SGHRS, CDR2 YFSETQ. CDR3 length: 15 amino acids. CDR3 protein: CASSWSLDPNTEAFF. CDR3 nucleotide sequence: TGCGCCAGCAGCTGGTCACTGGATCCGAACACTGAAGCTTTCTTT. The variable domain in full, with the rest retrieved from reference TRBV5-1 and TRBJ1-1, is KAGVTQTPRYLIKTRGQQVTLSCSPISGHRSVSWYQQTPGQGLQFLFEYFSETQRNKGNFPGRFSGRQFSNSRSEMNVSTLELGDSALYLCASSWSLDPNTEAFFGQGTRLTVV.

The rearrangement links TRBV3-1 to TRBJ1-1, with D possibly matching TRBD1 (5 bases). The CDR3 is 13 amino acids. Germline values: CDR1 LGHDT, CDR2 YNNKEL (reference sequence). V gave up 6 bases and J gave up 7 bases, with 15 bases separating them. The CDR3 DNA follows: TGTGCCAGCAGGTTTCTGCAGGGAGGTGAAGCTTTCTTT. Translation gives CASRFLQGGEAFF.